This T cell receptor (beta chain) was documented in a study of T cell responses to AZD1222 COVID-19 vaccine. Study in general: The analysis combined second doses at about 4 or about 12 weeks.

CDR3 length: 15 amino acids. Germline V CDR1 and CDR2: MNHEY, SVGAGI. Unmatched junction bases numbered 11, after V lost 6 bases and J lost 5 bases. Overall study results and limits: Reports indicate that nearly half of spike-specific TCRs are directed at unmutated variant regions.

As to this clone: Its specificity is unknown.

The method was immunoSEQ multiplex PCR; TCRdb's version includes in-frame clones alone and lacks a portion of them. This table holds 110,000 to 150,000 clones, roughly 92% found once. The chain combines TRBV6-5 with TRBJ2-7; 9 bases match TRBD1. The sample in question was peripheral blood, obtained on day 0 of AZD1222 vaccination. The source of this sequence is an adult in good health. DNA of the CDR3: TGTGCCAGCAGCCCCAGGGGACAGGGACCACACGAGCAGTACTTC. Its translation is CASSPRGQGPHEQYF.